This entry is about one TCR beta chain. The target antigen is unknown. Profiling relied on immunoSEQ multiplex PCR, and the TCRdb table lists in-frame clones only, not all of them. This table has around 130,000 clones, roughly 92% appearing once. V lost 1 base to trimming and J lost 3 bases, with 6 bases between them. CDR1 and CDR2 from the germline V gene are SEHNR and FQNEAQ (reference sequence). The CDR3 is 14 amino acids. This sample is part of a study of T cell responses to AZD1222 COVID-19 vaccine. Overall study results and limits: Variant regions that are unmutated are reportedly the target of nearly half of spike-specific TCRs. Spike-specific TCR breadth rose after two AZD1222 doses, and depth rose as well.

The sequencing used peripheral blood, collected 28 days after the second AZD1222 dose. The TCR sequence derives from an adult who received the AZD1222 COVID-19 vaccine. J is TRBJ2-2 and V is TRBV7-9; no reliable D call. The CDR3 bases are TGTGCCAGCAGCTTAGATCGAGACACCGGGGAGCTGTTTTTT. Translating it yields CASSLDRDTGELFF.